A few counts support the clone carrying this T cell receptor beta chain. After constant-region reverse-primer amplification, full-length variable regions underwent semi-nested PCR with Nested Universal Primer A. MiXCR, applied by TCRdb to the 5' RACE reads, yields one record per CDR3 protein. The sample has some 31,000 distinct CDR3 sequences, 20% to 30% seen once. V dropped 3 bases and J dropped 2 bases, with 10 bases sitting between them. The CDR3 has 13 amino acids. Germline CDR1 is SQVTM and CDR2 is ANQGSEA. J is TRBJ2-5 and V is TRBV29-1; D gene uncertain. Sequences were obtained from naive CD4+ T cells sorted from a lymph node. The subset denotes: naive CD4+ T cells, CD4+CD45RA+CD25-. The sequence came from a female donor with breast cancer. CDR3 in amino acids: CSVDSTGQETQYF. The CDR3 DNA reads TGCAGCGTTGACTCTACCGGACAAGAGACCCAGTACTTC.